This T cell receptor (beta chain) was documented in a study of tumor-infiltrating lymphocytes in primary liver carcinoma. Unsorted bulk tissue of about 19-31 mg yielded co-extracted RNA and DNA. Starting from roughly 540 ng of total RNA, TCR beta cDNA was produced with a primer in the constant region. Library construction for TCR beta comprised three nested multiplex PCR rounds performed with slightly modified ARM-PCR. TRBV1-TRBV30 forward and Cbeta reverse primers drove the first two roughly 10-cycle rounds. TCRdb analysed the multiplex PCR reads with MiXCR anew, one entry per CDR3 protein. The sample consists of about 64,000 distinct CDR3 sequences, over 60% of them appearing once. CDR3 size: 15 residues. Germline CDR1 is SNHLY and CDR2 is FYNNEI. Remarks on this clonotype: Given the absence of the conserved phenylalanine or tryptophan at the CDR3 end, a read error is likely.

Source material: liver tumor tissue from sampling region 4. Subset of the sample: tumor region T4, right-lateral pole. The chain carries TRBV2 and TRBJ2-7; a possible D gene is TRBD1 (6 bases). The sequence derives from a man in his forties with primary liver carcinoma and hepatitis B virus infection. As DNA, the CDR3 is TGTGCCTGCAGTGAGAACAGGGCGGCCTCCTACGAGCAGTACTCC. Its translation is CACSENRAASYEQYS.